The rows below give T cell receptor beta chains drawn from one sample of a study of T cell changes during pregnancy in multiple sclerosis. The protocol was immunoSEQ multiplex PCR, while the TCRdb copy is restricted to in-frame clones and leaves out a portion. The repertoire holds some 100,000 clones, with 94% as singletons. The source was peripheral blood, collected before pregnancy. The receptors were sampled from a female donor with multiple sclerosis, enrolled in a pregnancy study. Each CDR3 is given with its conserved first and last residue. A D gene is named only where the DNA matches it firmly. Clone size is given for some rows only: seen once, a few or many times, or a class if the clone is expanded.

TRBJ2-2 once TRBV27 - 16 CASSPLGDANTGELFF TGTGCCAGCAGTCCCCTAGGGGATGCGAACACCGGGGAGCTGTTTTTT
TRBJ2-1 - TRBV4-1 TRBD2 15 CASTPYDREGDEQFF TGCGCCAGCACCCCCTACGACCGGGAGGGCGACGAGCAGTTCTTC
TRBJ1-4 - TRBV9 - 17 CASSVSTGIATNEKLFF TGTGCCAGCAGCGTTTCGACAGGCATCGCAACTAATGAAAAACTGTTTTTT
TRBJ1-2 - TRBV19 - 12 CASRPGSYGYTF TGTGCCAGTCGCCCGGGGAGTTATGGCTACACCTTC
TRBJ2-7 - TRBV10-3 - 15 CAIRDPGPGLQEQYF TGTGCCATCAGGGATCCGGGTCCTGGCCTCCAGGAGCAGTACTTC
TRBJ1-1 - TRBV25-1 - 13 CASSYRWGAGAFF TGTGCCAGCAGTTATCGGTGGGGTGCGGGGGCTTTCTTT
TRBJ1-2 - TRBV19 TRBD1 12 CASGWTGNGYTF TGTGCCAGTGGATGGACAGGAAATGGCTACACCTTC
TRBJ1-5 - TRBV5-5 TRBD1 14 CASSLVDRGQPQHF TGTGCCAGCAGCTTGGTCGACAGGGGTCAGCCCCAGCATTTT
TRBJ1-2 - TRBV28 - 13 CASGEGAFYGYTF TGTGCCAGCGGGGAAGGGGCCTTCTATGGCTACACCTTC
TRBJ2-2 - TRBV29-1 - 14 CSALELGDAGELFF TGCAGCGCCCTTGAGTTGGGAGACGCCGGGGAGCTGTTTTTT
TRBJ2-7 - TRBV21-1 - 17 CASSDDAPGTASYEQYF TGTGCCAGCAGCGACGACGCGCCCGGGACAGCAAGCTACGAGCAGTACTTC
TRBJ1-2 - TRBV6-1 TRBD1 13 CATTAWTGDGYTF TGTGCCACCACAGCCTGGACAGGGGATGGCTACACCTTC
TRBJ1-1 - TRBV7-8 - 14 CASSLPDREVLSFF TGTGCCAGCAGCTTACCCGACCGGGAGGTCCTATCTTTCTTT
TRBJ1-2 - TRBV21-1 - 18 CASSKAYRWGQGTIGYTF -
TRBJ2-3 - TRBV10-2 TRBD2 15 CASSEAGGRADTQYF TGCGCCAGCAGTGAGGCGGGAGGACGGGCAGATACGCAGTATTTT
TRBJ2-7 once TRBV4-3 TRBD1 13 CASSLGTGGEQYF TGCGCCAGCAGCCTTGGGACAGGGGGGGAGCAGTACTTC
TRBJ2-2 once TRBV19 TRBD1 14 CASTDRGNTGELFF TGTGCCAGCACGGACAGGGGGAACACCGGGGAGCTGTTTTTT
TRBJ2-4 - TRBV10-3 - 14 CAISEEGAKNIQYF TGTGCCATCAGTGAGGAGGGAGCCAAAAACATTCAGTACTTC
TRBJ2-7 - TRBV28 TRBD1 15 CASSYRGMGRYEQYF TGTGCCAGCAGTTACAGGGGGATGGGTCGCTACGAGCAGTACTTC
TRBJ1-1 - TRBV19 TRBD1 13 CASRDRANTEAFF TGTGCCAGTCGTGACAGGGCGAACACTGAAGCTTTCTTT
TRBJ1-1 - TRBV5-4 TRBD1 15 CASSPATGPNTEAFF TGTGCCAGCAGCCCGGCGACAGGGCCGAACACTGAAGCTTTCTTT
TRBJ2-7 - TRBV5-5 TRBD2 15 CASSLAGGYSYEQYF TGTGCCAGCAGCCTAGCGGGAGGCTACTCCTACGAGCAGTACTTC
TRBJ1-1 few TRBV7-2 - 13 CASSFGKGAEAFF TGTGCCAGCAGCTTCGGGAAAGGCGCTGAAGCTTTCTTT
TRBJ1-4 - TRBV10-2 - 16 CASKPIEGRENEKLFF TGCGCCAGCAAGCCCATAGAAGGACGGGAGAATGAAAAACTGTTTTTT
TRBJ2-3 - TRBV18 - 14 CASSPVGALDTQYF TGTGCCAGCTCACCGGTAGGGGCCCTGGATACGCAGTATTTT
TRBJ1-1 few TRBV19 - 14 CASSMLVPNTEAFF TGTGCCAGTAGTATGCTAGTCCCTAACACTGAAGCTTTCTTT